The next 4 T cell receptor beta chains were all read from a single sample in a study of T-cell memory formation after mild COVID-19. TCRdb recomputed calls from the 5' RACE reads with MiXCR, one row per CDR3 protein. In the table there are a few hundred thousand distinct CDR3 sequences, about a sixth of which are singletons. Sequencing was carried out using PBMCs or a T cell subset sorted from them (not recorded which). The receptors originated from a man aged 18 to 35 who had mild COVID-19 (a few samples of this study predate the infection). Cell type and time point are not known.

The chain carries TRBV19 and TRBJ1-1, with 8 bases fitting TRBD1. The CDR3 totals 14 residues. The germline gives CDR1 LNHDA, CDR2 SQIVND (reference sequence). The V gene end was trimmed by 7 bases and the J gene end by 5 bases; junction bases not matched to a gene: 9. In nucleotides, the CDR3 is TGTGCCAGTATCGACAGGGGATATCCGACTGAAGCTTTCTTT. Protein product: CASIDRGYPTEAFF.

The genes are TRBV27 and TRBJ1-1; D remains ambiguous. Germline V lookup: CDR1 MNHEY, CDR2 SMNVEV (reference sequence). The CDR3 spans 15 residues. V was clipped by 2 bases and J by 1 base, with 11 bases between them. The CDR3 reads CASSLMYAPNTEAFF. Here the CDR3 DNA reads TGTGCCAGCAGTTTAATGTACGCCCCGAACACTGAAGCTTTCTTT.

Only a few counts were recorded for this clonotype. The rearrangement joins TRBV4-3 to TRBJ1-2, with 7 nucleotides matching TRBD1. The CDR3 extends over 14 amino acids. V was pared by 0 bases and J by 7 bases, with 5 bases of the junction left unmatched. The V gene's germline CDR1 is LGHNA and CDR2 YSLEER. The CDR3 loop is CASSQDQAGGGYTF. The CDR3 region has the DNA TGCGCCAGCAGCCAAGATCAGGCAGGGGGTGGCTACACCTTC.

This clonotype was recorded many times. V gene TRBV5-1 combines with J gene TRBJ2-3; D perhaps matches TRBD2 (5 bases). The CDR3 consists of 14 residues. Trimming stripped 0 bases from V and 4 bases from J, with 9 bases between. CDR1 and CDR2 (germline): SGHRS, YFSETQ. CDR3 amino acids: CASSLVTGSDTQYF. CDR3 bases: TGCGCCAGCAGCTTGGTGACGGGATCAGATACGCAGTATTTT.